Listed here are 26 T cell receptor beta chains from one sample, sequenced in a study of chemoradiotherapy in HPV16-positive cancers. TCRdb's copy holds only in-frame clones and misses some; the assay was immunoSEQ multiplex PCR. Of over 1,500 clones in the sample, 55% to 85% were seen once. Here the sequenced sample was tumor tissue, taken from a patient who underwent chemoradiotherapy. These receptors were taken from a human donor with HPV-associated anogenital cancer.

Comment on this clone: A junction boundary mismatches the germline segment, possibly from a read error. This chain links TRBV9 with TRBJ1-1; no firm D call. The germline gives CDR1 SGDLS, CDR2 YYNGEE. This CDR3 has 13 residues. The CDR3 spells CASSLSQNTAAFF. In DNA form, the CDR3 reads TGTGCCAGCAGCTTAAGCCAGAACACTGCAGCTTTCTTT.

The gene calls are TRBV7-3 and TRBJ2-1; TRBD2 matches 8 bases. CDR3 size: 15 residues. V lost 1 base, J lost 2 bases, and 1 base stayed unmatched. CDR1 and CDR2 (germline): SGHTA, FQGTGA. The CDR3 DNA is TGTGCCAGCAGCTTAAGGCGGGGGGCCTACAATGAGCAGTTCTTC. It encodes CASSLRRGAYNEQFF.

The chain has TRBV27 and TRBJ1-2, with TRBD1 identical over 9 bases. The germline V gene encodes CDR1 MNHEY and CDR2 SMNVEV (reference sequence). The V and J ends lost 6 bases and 7 bases, in that order; junction bases with no gene match: 12. The CDR3 has 15 residues. CDR3 protein: CASSSRGTGYSGYTF. CDR3 DNA sequence: TGTGCCAGCAGCTCTAGGGGGACAGGGTACTCTGGCTACACCTTC.

This clone was recorded once. V and J are TRBV14 and TRBJ2-5; possible D gene TRBD2, 6 bases. The CDR3 length is 14 residues. Germline loops: CDR1 SGHDN, CDR2 FVKESK. V shed 1 base and J shed 7 bases, with 13 bases lying between them. As DNA, the CDR3 is TGTGCCAGCAGCCAAGGTGGGCGGGGTCGGACCCAGTACTTC. This translates into CASSQGGRGRTQYF.

The chain combines TRBV6-5 with TRBJ2-2; D ambiguous. The V gene lost 0 bases and the J gene lost 5 bases, with 1 base spanning the gap. This CDR3 region has 12 residues. The germline CDR1 and CDR2 sequences are MNHEY and SVGAGI. The CDR3 reads CASSYSTGELFF. For the CDR3, the DNA is TGTGCCAGCAGTTACTCTACCGGGGAGCTGTTTTTT.

This clone was picked up a small number of times. The J gene is TRBJ1-2, the V gene TRBV5-1; TRBD1 is a possible D gene (5 bases). CDR1 and CDR2 from the germline V gene are SGHRS and YFSETQ. V was pared by 2 bases and J by 0 bases, with 11 bases between. This CDR3 region has 15 residues. The chain's CDR3 is CASSLGAAPNYGYTF. In DNA, the CDR3 is TGCGCCAGCAGCTTAGGGGCAGCTCCTAACTATGGCTACACCTTC.

This sequence joins TRBV30 and TRBJ1-2; D not certain. Germline CDR1 is GTSNPN and CDR2 is SVGIG (reference sequence). This CDR3 contains 13 residues. Between the trimmed V and J ends, which lost 0 bases and 2 bases, there was a span of 7 bases. The CDR3 loop reads CAWSVRGNYGYTF. In nucleotides, the CDR3 is TGTGCCTGGAGTGTACGGGGAAACTATGGCTACACCTTC.

This clone was counted a few times. The gene calls are TRBV7-3 and TRBJ2-3; the D gene is possibly TRBD2 (6 bases). Trimming cost V 5 bases and J 4 bases, with 16 bases left between them. The CDR3 is 15 residues long. Germline CDR1 and CDR2: SGHTA and FQGTGA. The CDR3 is CASSPGLLGADTQYF. The CDR3, as DNA: TGTGCCAGCAGCCCGGGACTCCTAGGGGCAGATACGCAGTATTTT.

The V gene is TRBV28, the J gene TRBJ2-7; no clear D. Between the trimmed V and J ends, which lost 5 bases and 0 bases, there was a span of 17 bases. The CDR3 covers 16 residues. Germline V lookup: CDR1 MDHEN, CDR2 SYDVKM. The CDR3 loop reads CASSNTLDGASYEQYF. As DNA, the CDR3 is TGTGCCAGCAGTAACACCCTCGACGGAGCCTCCTACGAGCAGTACTTC.

This clone has more than one count but fewer than ten. The chain has TRBV2 and TRBJ2-2, with a tentative D call TRBD2 (6 bases). Trimming removed 6 bases from V and 4 bases from J, with 15 bases in between. This CDR3 has 15 residues. CDR1 and CDR2 from the germline V gene are SNHLY and FYNNEI. The chain's CDR3 is CASRAVGLVTGELFF. CDR3 DNA: TGTGCCAGCAGAGCCGTGGGACTCGTCACCGGGGAGCTGTTTTTT.

The chain's CDR3 is CASSGGTGELFF. The CDR3 DNA is TGTGCCAGTAGTGGGGGGACCGGGGAGCTGTTTTTT. The chain joins TRBV19 to TRBJ2-2; a possible D gene is TRBD2 (6 bases). Germline V gives CDR1 LNHDA, CDR2 SQIVND (reference sequence). V lost 5 bases and J lost 5, with 6 bases in between. The CDR3 is 12 amino acids.

The CDR3 loop is CASSEGNSGGETQYF. DNA of the CDR3: TGTGCCAGCAGTGAGGGAAATAGCGGGGGGGAGACCCAGTACTTC. The chain carries TRBV6-1 and TRBJ2-5, with 10 bases matching TRBD2. The V and J ends lost 3 bases and 5 bases, in that order; junction bases with no gene match: 6. Germline loops: CDR1 MNHNS, CDR2 SASEGT. CDR3 length: 15 residues.

To note about this clone: Other DNA sequences in this specimen translate into the identical CDR3. As DNA, the CDR3 is TGCGCCAGCAGCGATACAGGGTCTAGCACAGATACGCAGTATTTT. This gives the protein CASSDTGSSTDTQYF. V and J are TRBV4-1 and TRBJ2-3; D possibly corresponds to TRBD1 (6 bases). This CDR3 region has 15 residues. Looked up from germline, CDR1 is MGHRA and CDR2 is YSYEKL. V gave up 5 bases and J gave up 0 bases, with 12 bases separating them.

The chain is built from TRBV5-1 and TRBJ2-7, with 8 bases fitting TRBD1. The CDR3 covers 16 residues. V trimming: 6 bases; J trimming: 1 base; junction bases outside the gene matches: 12. Germline lookup yields CDR1 SGHRS and CDR2 YFSETQ. CDR3 coding DNA: TGCGCCAGCACCCCGACCCCGGGACAGGAATCCTACGAGCAGTACTTC. Amino acids: CASTPTPGQESYEQYF.

The count of this clone is one. The chain combines TRBV9 with TRBJ2-3; 11 bases line up with TRBD2. The CDR3 totals 19 residues. V was clipped by 0 bases and J by 5 bases; unmatched bases: 14. Germline V gene data show CDR1 as SGDLS and CDR2 as YYNGEE. The CDR3 DNA reads TGTGCCAGCAGCGTAGTAGGGAGAGAGGCCGGGACTAGCGGAGATACGCAGTATTTT. It codes for CASSVVGREAGTSGDTQYF.

The gene calls are TRBV4-1 and TRBJ1-2, with D uncertain. This CDR3 spans 13 amino acids. Trimming pared 7 bases from V and 4 bases from J, leaving 13 bases between. Germline-derived CDR1 and CDR2 are MGHRA and YSYEKL. The CDR3 bases are TGCGCCAGCAAGAACCGAAAGACCTATGGCTACACCTTC. Residues: CASKNRKTYGYTF.

Only one count was recorded for this clone. The chain has TRBV28 and TRBJ1-2; perhaps TRBD1 as D (6 bases). Looked up from germline, CDR1 is MDHEN and CDR2 is SYDVKM. V lost 6 bases to trimming and J lost 7 bases, with 18 bases between them. The CDR3 spans 14 residues. The CDR3 spells CASSPGGTLAGYTF. DNA of the CDR3: TGTGCCAGCAGCCCCGGGGGGACACTAGCTGGCTACACCTTC.

The chain joins TRBV5-1 to TRBJ2-3; 9 bases match TRBD2. V lost 8 bases and J lost 5; bases outside the gene matches: 15. CDR1 is SGHRS, CDR2 YFSETQ, per germline. This CDR3 spans 16 amino acids. Here the CDR3 DNA reads TGCGCCAGTTCGCGGGTAGCTAGCGGGGTCGGAGATACGCAGTATTTT. Translated, it gives CASSRVASGVGDTQYF. Drawing the rest from reference TRBV5-1 and TRBJ2-3, the complete variable domain is KAGVTQTPRYLIKTRGQQVTLSCSPISGHRSVSWYQQTPGQGLQFLFEYFSETQRNKGNFPGRFSGRQFSNSRSEMNVSTLELGDSALYLCASSRVASGVGDTQYFGPGTRLTVL.

The CDR3 here is CASSPVGSETQYF. DNA for the CDR3: TGTGCCAGCTCACCGGTGGGTTCAGAGACCCAGTACTTC. V is TRBV18 and J is TRBJ2-5; no definite D call. Germline V lookup: CDR1 KGHSH, CDR2 LQKENI. The ends were cut back, 3 bases at V and 4 bases at J, with 9 bases in the middle. The CDR3 spans 13 residues.

Written as DNA, the CDR3 is TGTGCCAGCAGCCTAGAAGGGACTAGCCCACTCGAGCAGTACTTC. Translated: CASSLEGTSPLEQYF. V and J are TRBV4-2 and TRBJ2-7, with 9 bases that match TRBD2. The CDR3 spans 15 residues. Per the germline V gene, CDR1 is LGHNA and CDR2 is YNFKEQ. V lost 4 bases and J lost 6; bases outside the gene matches: 10.

In this sample, this clone turned up a few times. J is TRBJ2-7 and V is TRBV9; 9 nucleotides align to TRBD1. This CDR3 is built from 16 residues. V lost 3 bases to trimming and J lost 2 bases; unmatched junction nucleotides: 9. Germline CDR1 reads SGDLS; CDR2 reads YYNGEE. The CDR3 DNA is TGTGCCAGCAGCGGGCCGAAGACAGGGGGTGCCTACGAGCAGTACTTC. Translation: CASSGPKTGGAYEQYF.

In its sample, this clone was seen once. V is TRBV4-2 and J is TRBJ2-6, with D perhaps matching TRBD1 (6 bases). Trimming cost V 4 bases and J 2 bases, with 18 bases left between them. This CDR3 spans 18 amino acids. Looked up from germline, CDR1 is LGHNA and CDR2 is YNFKEQ. The CDR3 loop reads CASSPYYNRVTGANVLTF. DNA of the CDR3: TGTGCCAGCAGCCCGTATTATAACAGGGTGACTGGGGCCAACGTCCTGACTTTC.

The rearrangement uses TRBV6-6 and TRBJ1-1, with D unresolved. CDR1 is MNHNY, CDR2 SVGAGI, per germline (reference sequence). This CDR3 has 14 residues. V lost 7 bases and J lost 5, with 17 bases in between. The chain's CDR3 is CASTSSGEGTEAFF. The DNA for the CDR3 is TGTGCCAGCACCTCGAGTGGGGAGGGTACTGAAGCTTTCTTT.

The chain employs TRBV18 and TRBJ1-2; D perhaps matches TRBD1 (6 bases). The germline V gene encodes CDR1 KGHSH and CDR2 LQKENI. This CDR3 comprises 12 residues. V lost 3 bases and J lost 8, with 10 bases in between. The CDR3 DNA reads as TGTGCCAGCTCACCGGCAGGGGCGGGCTACACCTTC. Translating it yields CASSPAGAGYTF.

A remark on this clone: Germline is not matched at one junction end, which may reflect a read error. The chain links TRBV7-7 to TRBJ2-5; D is possibly TRBD2 (6 bases). The germline gives CDR1 SSHAT, CDR2 FNYEAQ (reference sequence). CDR3 length: 13 residues. CDR3: CASSPGGGETQYF. The CDR3 DNA reads TGTGCTAGCAGCCCGGGTGGGGGGGAGACCCAGTACTTC.

This chain links TRBV6-5 with TRBJ1-6; D is possibly TRBD1 (6 bases). The ends were cut back, 6 bases at V and 9 bases at J, with 18 bases in the middle. This CDR3 is built from 15 residues. Per the germline V gene, CDR1 is MNHEY and CDR2 is SVGAGI. The CDR3 spells CASSAQGYLGSPLHF. The CDR3 DNA is TGTGCCAGCAGCGCACAGGGTTATCTGGGTTCACCCCTCCACTTT.